Following are 31 T cell receptor beta chains from one sample sequenced in a study of T cells in Graves' hyperthyroidism and ophthalmopathy. RNA transcripts provided the source from which TCR beta CDR3 regions were amplified. Primed by the HTBI set, a first-round RT-PCR was run on the TCR CDR3. TCRdb reanalysed the multiplex PCR reads using MiXCR and keeps one entry per CDR3 protein. The table shows about 380,000 distinct CDR3 sequences, with approximately 18% occurring only once. The sample taken for sequencing was blood. The receptors stem from a man younger than 35 with Graves' ophthalmopathy.

This clonotype came up a few times. The V gene is TRBV5-5, the J gene TRBJ1-2; a possible D gene is TRBD1 (6 bases). V was shortened by 2 bases and J by 7 bases, with 27 bases between the two germline ends. This CDR3 region has 18 residues. Per germline, CDR1 SGHKS and CDR2 YYEKEE (reference sequence). The CDR3 coding sequence is TGTGCCAGCAGCTTAGGACGTGCTACGGGACAAAGGGCGGGTGGCTACACCTTC. Encoded protein: CASSLGRATGQRAGGYTF.

This clonotype was counted many times. An end of the junction does not agree with germline; a read error may underlie this. V usage is TRBV7-7 and J usage is TRBJ2-3; D call uncertain. In germline, CDR1 is SSHAT, CDR2 FNYEAQ (reference sequence). This CDR3 has 16 amino acids. The CDR3 DNA reads as TGTGCTAGCAGCTCGAGACCGGATTTTAGCACAGATACGCAGTATTTT. It translates to CASSSRPDFSTDTQYF.

The sample holds a few counts of this clonotype. This chain joins TRBV2 and TRBJ2-5, with D perhaps matching TRBD2 (6 bases). Trimming stripped 7 bases from V and 2 bases from J, with 11 bases between. Germline V gene sequence: CDR1 SNHLY, CDR2 FYNNEI. The length of the CDR3 is 13 residues. The CDR3 here is CASMRDSQETQYF. The CDR3 bases are TGTGCCAGCATGAGGGACTCTCAAGAGACCCAGTACTTC.

This clonotype has a count of ten or more. The rearrangement links TRBV7-2 to TRBJ2-1; D possibly matches TRBD1 or TRBD2 (5 bases each). The ends were cut back, 5 bases at V and 0 bases at J, with 11 bases in the middle. This CDR3 is 15 amino acids long. Germline V gives CDR1 SGHTA, CDR2 FQGNSA. CDR3 sequence: CASSTTADSYNEQFF. The CDR3 DNA is TGTGCCAGCAGCACGACAGCGGACTCCTACAATGAGCAGTTCTTC.

As to this clonotype: This may arise from a read error, as a much more abundant clone is one base away. This chain joins TRBV6-2 or TRBV6-3 and TRBJ2-5; D tentatively reads TRBD1 or TRBD2 (7 bases each). The CDR3 loop spans 14 amino acids. Trimming shortened V by 10 bases and J by 5 bases, and 20 bases separated the two germline ends. Germline V CDR1 and CDR2: MNHEY, SVGEGT. Here the CDR3 reads CATRGRGPTETQYF. CDR3 DNA sequence: TGTGCCACGCGAGGGAGGGGGCCGACGGAGACCCAGTACTTC.

V gene TRBV18 combines with J gene TRBJ1-4; weak D call: TRBD1 (6 bases). Trimming left V 3 bases short and J 5 bases short, with 7 bases between. CDR3 size: 13 residues. Germline values: CDR1 KGHSH, CDR2 LQKENI. The CDR3 DNA sequence: TGTGCCAGCTCACCCGGACAGAATGAAAAACTGTTTTTT. It translates to CASSPGQNEKLFF.

The chain combines TRBV24-1 with TRBJ2-2; 8 nucleotides agree with TRBD1. This CDR3 is built from 16 residues. Trimming took 4 bases from V and 2 from J; bases not matched to a gene: 5. Germline values: CDR1 KGHDR, CDR2 SFDVKD. The DNA of the CDR3 is TGTGCCACCAGTGACCGGACAGGGCTAAACACCGGGGAGCTGTTTTTT. Translating it yields CATSDRTGLNTGELFF.

The table lists this clonotype with many counts. The gene calls are TRBV24-1 and TRBJ2-3; D is ambiguous. Germline V gene data show CDR1 as KGHDR and CDR2 as SFDVKD. Trimming left V 3 bases short and J 3 bases short, with 3 bases between. CDR3 length equals 12 residues. The CDR3 loop reads CATSDGTDTQYF. CDR3 bases: TGTGCCACCAGTGATGGAACAGATACGCAGTATTTT.

This clonotype occurred a few times. The rearrangement links TRBV4-1 to TRBJ2-3; tentatively, D is TRBD2 (6 bases). This CDR3 has 16 residues. Trimming pared 3 bases from V and 0 bases from J, leaving 13 bases between. Germline-derived CDR1 and CDR2 are MGHRA and YSYEKL. The CDR3 bases are TGCGCCAGCAGCCAGGCAGCGGGTTCTAGCACAGATACGCAGTATTTT. Encoded protein: CASSQAAGSSTDTQYF.

The V call is TRBV4-1, the J call TRBJ1-6, with 7 bases that match TRBD1. V shed 1 base, J shed 10 bases, and the junction held 10 bases outside the gene matches. The germline V gene encodes CDR1 MGHRA and CDR2 YSYEKL. There are 16 residues in the CDR3. The CDR3 DNA reads as TGCGCCAGCAGCCAAGGATTAAGGCAGGGGGAATCACCCCTCCACTTT. Encoded protein: CASSQGLRQGESPLHF.

This clonotype was found a few times. The chain combines TRBV20-1 with TRBJ2-7; 8 positions match TRBD1. The CDR3 totals 13 residues. V shed 5 bases and J 7 bases; nucleotides not matched to a gene: 10. The V gene's germline CDR1 is DFQATT and CDR2 SNEGSKA (reference sequence). The CDR3 DNA follows: TGCAGTGCTTTCCTGACAGGGGTTTGGGAGCAGTACTTC. This gives the protein CSAFLTGVWEQYF.

This clonotype was found a few times. The junction differs from germline at one of its ends, possibly a read error. The chain combines TRBV20-1 with TRBJ2-5; the match to TRBD2 covers 10 bases. In germline, CDR1 is DFQATT, CDR2 SNEGSKA (reference sequence). This CDR3 contains 13 residues. In nucleotides, the CDR3 is TGCAGTGCCAGAGCGGGGGGGCCGGAGACCCAGTACTTC. Its translation is CSARAGGPETQYF.

This clonotype was detected ten times or more. The chain carries TRBV28 and TRBJ2-3, with 8 bases identical to TRBD1. The junction had 14 bases not matched to a gene; V was cut back by 5 bases and J by 4 bases. Germline lookup yields CDR1 MDHEN and CDR2 SYDVKM. This CDR3 region has 17 residues. CDR3: CASSPRWDRLSPDTQYF. The CDR3 DNA sequence: TGTGCCAGCAGTCCACGGTGGGACAGGCTTTCCCCAGATACGCAGTATTTT.

This clonotype was counted many times. The chain has TRBV12-3 or TRBV12-4 and TRBJ2-7; D not resolved. Trimming took 5 bases from V and 2 from J, leaving 4 bases between them. The CDR3 is 11 residues long. CDR3 in amino acids: CASSTTYEQYF. DNA of the CDR3: TGTGCCAGCAGTACTACCTACGAGCAGTACTTC.

This clonotype was counted a single time. The chain employs TRBV28 and TRBJ1-5; a weak D match, TRBD1 (5 bases). The CDR3 runs 14 residues. From germline, CDR1 is MDHEN and CDR2 SYDVKM. The ends were cut back, 0 bases at V and 5 bases at J, with 8 bases in the middle. The CDR3 loop is CASSLWTVDQPQHF. The CDR3 DNA follows: TGTGCCAGCAGTTTATGGACAGTCGATCAGCCCCAGCATTTT.

The V and J genes are TRBV5-1 and TRBJ2-1; TRBD1 or TRBD2 may be the D gene (7 bases each). Trimming removed 7 bases from V and 6 bases from J, with 20 bases in between. Looked up from germline, CDR1 is SGHRS and CDR2 is YFSETQ. The CDR3 runs 15 residues. The CDR3 sequence: CASAAGGGAGNEQFF. The CDR3 region has the DNA TGCGCCAGCGCCGCAGGGGGGGGCGCAGGCAATGAGCAGTTCTTC. The variable domain in full, completed from reference TRBV5-1 and TRBJ2-1, reads KAGVTQTPRYLIKTRGQQVTLSCSPISGHRSVSWYQQTPGQGLQFLFEYFSETQRNKGNFPGRFSGRQFSNSRSEMNVSTLELGDSALYLCASAAGGGAGNEQFFGPGTRLTVL.

This clonotype occurred a few times. The chain is built from TRBV12-3 or TRBV12-4 and TRBJ2-1; 13 bases agree with TRBD2. The CDR3 contains 16 residues. V lost 6 bases, J lost 2 bases, and 4 bases stayed unmatched. The CDR3 spells CASREGLAGTYNEQFF. CDR3 DNA: TGTGCCAGCAGGGAGGGACTAGCGGGGACCTACAATGAGCAGTTCTTC.

A few counts support this clonotype. V usage is TRBV6-1 and J usage is TRBJ1-1; TRBD1 aligns across 9 bases. V shed 6 bases and J 4 bases; nucleotides not matched to a gene: 18. This CDR3 is 18 amino acids long. Germline CDR1 is MNHNS and CDR2 is SASEGT. The CDR3 reads CASSSRTKLTGGGTEAFF. Written as DNA, the CDR3 is TGTGCCAGCAGCTCCAGAACCAAACTGACAGGGGGAGGCACTGAAGCTTTCTTT.

The rearrangement joins TRBV5-5 to TRBJ1-5; D call uncertain. V shed 4 bases and J shed 7 bases, with 15 bases lying between them. Germline loops: CDR1 SGHKS, CDR2 YYEKEE (reference sequence). This CDR3 has 14 residues. The CDR3 DNA reads TGTGCCAGCAGCCCTACGTGGTTAGGGCAGCCCCAGCATTTT. It translates to CASSPTWLGQPQHF.

This clonotype was detected a few times. The chain is built from TRBV7-9 and TRBJ1-4; D is uncertain. CDR1 is SEHNR, CDR2 FQNEAQ, per germline (reference sequence). Deletions cut 6 bases from V and 5 bases from J, with 19 bases between. There are 16 residues in the CDR3. CDR3 nucleotide sequence: TGTGCCAGCAGTGAAACTACGACCGGGCAGAATGAAAAACTGTTTTTT. Translated, it gives CASSETTTGQNEKLFF.

This clonotype was observed at least ten times. This chain connects TRBV7-2 to TRBJ1-2, with D possibly matching TRBD1 (6 bases). This CDR3 is 14 amino acids long. V lost 1 base to trimming and J lost 8 bases, with 14 bases between them. CDR1 SGHTA and CDR2 FQGNSA come from the germline V gene. The CDR3 loop is CASSLVIGGGGYTF. The CDR3 DNA reads TGTGCCAGCAGCTTAGTAATCGGGGGCGGAGGCTACACCTTC.

This clonotype was recorded once. This chain connects TRBV9 to TRBJ2-2; perhaps TRBD2 as D (7 bases). Trimming left V 3 bases short and J 6 bases short, with 15 bases between. CDR1 SGDLS and CDR2 YYNGEE come from the germline V gene. The CDR3 consists of 15 residues. The CDR3: CASSAKWGGAGELFF. The CDR3 coding sequence is TGTGCCAGCAGCGCAAAGTGGGGGGGCGCCGGGGAGCTGTTTTTT.

The CDR3 reads CSVEQGPNQPQHF. The CDR3 region has the DNA TGCAGCGTTGAGCAGGGTCCCAATCAGCCCCAGCATTTT. V gene TRBV29-1 combines with J gene TRBJ1-5, with D possibly matching TRBD1 (5 bases). Trimming took 3 bases from V and 3 from J, leaving 9 bases between them. Germline CDR1 and CDR2: SQVTM and ANQGSEA. The CDR3 has 13 residues.

This clonotype was detected many times. V gene TRBV7-2 combines with J gene TRBJ2-3, with no clear D. The CDR3 contains 15 residues. Germline V CDR1 and CDR2: SGHTA, FQGNSA. Trimming left V 2 bases short and J 0 bases short, with 9 bases between. The CDR3 loop is CASSLSPVSTDTQYF. The CDR3 DNA is TGTGCCAGCAGCTTATCGCCGGTTAGCACAGATACGCAGTATTTT.

A word on this clonotype: A much bigger clone sits one base away, suggesting this may be a read error. This chain links TRBV7-8 with TRBJ1-6; D not certain. Germline CDR1 reads SGHVS; CDR2 reads FQNEAQ. The CDR3 sequence is 15 residues long. CDR3 nucleotides: TGTGCCAGCAGCTTAGCGAACAGATCTAATCCACCCCTCCACTTT. Protein: CASSLANRSNPPLHF.

This clonotype was found many times. This chain joins TRBV5-1 and TRBJ2-1; perhaps D is TRBD1 or TRBD2 (5 bases each). Germline V gene data show CDR1 as SGHRS and CDR2 as YFSETQ. Trimming took 4 bases from V and 9 from J, leaving 17 bases between them. The CDR3 contains 14 residues. CDR3: CASSVGTPTGEQFF. The CDR3 bases are TGCGCCAGCAGCGTCGGGACGCCCACCGGTGAGCAGTTCTTC.

There are many counts of this clonotype. This chain joins TRBV11-2 and TRBJ2-3, with D possibly TRBD1 on 6 matching bases. The CDR3 runs to 13 residues. V gave up 5 bases and J gave up 3 bases, with 9 bases separating them. Germline values: CDR1 SGHAT, CDR2 FQNNGV. The CDR3 loop is CASSGQRTDTQYF. CDR3 DNA sequence: TGTGCCAGCAGCGGACAGAGAACAGATACGCAGTATTTT.

The chain carries TRBV5-5 and TRBJ2-7; TRBD1 aligns across 8 bases. CDR3 length: 17 residues. The V segment lost 6 bases and the J segment 5 bases; nucleotides outside the gene matches: 19. The germline gives CDR1 SGHKS, CDR2 YYEKEE (reference sequence). The CDR3 spells CASTGSEVDRVRDEQYF. Here the CDR3 DNA reads TGTGCCAGCACCGGGTCGGAGGTGGACAGGGTCCGTGACGAGCAGTACTTC.

V is TRBV28 and J is TRBJ1-4; TRBD1 matches 9 bases. The V gene's germline CDR1 is MDHEN and CDR2 SYDVKM. The CDR3 extends over 15 amino acids. Trimming cost V 4 bases and J 5 bases; bases outside gene matches: 5. The CDR3 is CASSSSGTGNEKLFF. The CDR3 DNA sequence: TGTGCCAGCAGTTCTTCCGGGACAGGGAATGAAAAACTGTTTTTT.

A note on this clonotype: A much larger clone lies one base from this, so it may be a read error. V and J are TRBV11-2 and TRBJ2-1; D gene uncertain. The germline V gene has CDR1 SGHAT and CDR2 FQNNGV. This CDR3 is built from 14 residues. The CDR3 region has the DNA TGTGCCAGCAACTTAGATATCGGTAACAATGAGCAGTTCTTC. It specifies CASNLDIGNNEQFF. The variable domain in full, completed from reference TRBV11-2 and TRBJ2-1, reads EAGVAQSPRYKIIEKRQSVAFWCNPISGHATLYWYQQILGQGPKLLIQFQNNGVVDDSQLPKDRFSAERLKGVDSTLKIQPAKLEDSAVYLCASNLDIGNNEQFFGPGTRLTVL.

This chain connects TRBV24-1 to TRBJ2-3; D not certain. With 10 bases removed from V and 0 bases from J, the gap between germline ends came to 13 bases. Looked up from germline, CDR1 is KGHDR and CDR2 is SFDVKD. CDR3 length equals 14 residues. The CDR3 bases are TGTGCCACGGCGCCTTACTTTAGCACAGATACGCAGTATTTT. Its protein product is CATAPYFSTDTQYF.